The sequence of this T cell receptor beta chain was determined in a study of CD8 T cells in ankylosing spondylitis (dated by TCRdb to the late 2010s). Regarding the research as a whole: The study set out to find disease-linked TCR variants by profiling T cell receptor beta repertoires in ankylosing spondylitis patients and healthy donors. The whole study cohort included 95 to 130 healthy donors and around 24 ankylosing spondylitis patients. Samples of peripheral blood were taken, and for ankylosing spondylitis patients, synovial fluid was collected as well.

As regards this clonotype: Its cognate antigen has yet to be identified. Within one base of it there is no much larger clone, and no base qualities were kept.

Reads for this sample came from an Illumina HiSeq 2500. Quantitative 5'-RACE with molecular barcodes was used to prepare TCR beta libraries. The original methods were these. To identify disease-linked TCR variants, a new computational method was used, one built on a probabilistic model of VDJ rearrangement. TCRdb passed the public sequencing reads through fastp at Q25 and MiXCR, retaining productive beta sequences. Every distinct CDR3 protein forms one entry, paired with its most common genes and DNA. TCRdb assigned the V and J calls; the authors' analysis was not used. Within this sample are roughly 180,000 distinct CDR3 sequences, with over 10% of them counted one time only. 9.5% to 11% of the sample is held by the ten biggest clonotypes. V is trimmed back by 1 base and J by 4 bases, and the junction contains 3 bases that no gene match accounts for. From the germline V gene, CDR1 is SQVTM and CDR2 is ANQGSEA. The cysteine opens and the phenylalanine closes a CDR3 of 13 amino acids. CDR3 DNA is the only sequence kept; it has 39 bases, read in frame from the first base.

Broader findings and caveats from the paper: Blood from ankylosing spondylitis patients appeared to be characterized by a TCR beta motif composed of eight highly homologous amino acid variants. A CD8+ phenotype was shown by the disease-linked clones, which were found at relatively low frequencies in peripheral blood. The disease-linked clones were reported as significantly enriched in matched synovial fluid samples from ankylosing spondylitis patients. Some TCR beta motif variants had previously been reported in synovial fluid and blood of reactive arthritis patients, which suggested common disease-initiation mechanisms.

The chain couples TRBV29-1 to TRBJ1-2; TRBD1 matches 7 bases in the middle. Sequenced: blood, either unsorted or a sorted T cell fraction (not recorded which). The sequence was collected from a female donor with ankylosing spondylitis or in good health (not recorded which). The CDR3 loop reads CSVEATGLYGYTF. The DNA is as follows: TGCAGCGTTGAAGCGACAGGGCTCTATGGCTACACCTTC.